The present entry profiles one T cell receptor beta chain with its context. As yet, its antigen is unknown. The data derive from a study of OX40 agonist ivuxolimab in advanced cancers. Study-wide context: Among those enrolled, mean age was 60 years (range about 23 to 85) and 82.7% were male. Broader study findings: Compared with CD4+, CD8+ T cells on average had more expanded clones.

Germline V gene sequence: CDR1 SEHNR, CDR2 FQNEAQ (reference sequence). J lost 1 base, V lost 4 bases, and 3 bases had no gene match. CDR3 length equals 15 residues. Data came from immunoSEQ multiplex PCR; TCRdb stores just in-frame clones and leaves some out. The table has about 64,000 clones, approximately 90% seen once. The starting material was CD4+ or CD8+ T cells sorted from blood, obtained in a trial of the OX40 agonist ivuxolimab. This clonotype originated in an adult with an advanced solid tumor such as melanoma, head and neck, liver or kidney cancer. The rearrangement joins TRBV7-9 to TRBJ1-5; TRBD1 matches at 8 bases. For the CDR3, the DNA is TGTGCCAGCAGCTCAACAGGGGGGAGCAATCAGCCCCAGCATTTT. Protein: CASSSTGGSNQPQHF.